Below are 19 T cell receptor beta chains sequenced from a single sample in a study of T cell responses to AZD1222 COVID-19 vaccine. Here immunoSEQ multiplex PCR was the method, and the copy in TCRdb shows in-frame clones only, minus some. Of about 73,000 clones listed, around 88% were seen once; the top ten hold roughly 20%. The sequencing used peripheral blood, collected on day 0 of AZD1222 vaccination. The receptors were sampled from an adult in good health.

The chain is built from TRBV28 and TRBJ2-7; 9 nucleotides line up with TRBD2. J was trimmed by 2 bases and V by 6 bases; bases with no gene match: 8. The V gene's germline CDR1 is MDHEN and CDR2 SYDVKM. CDR3 length equals 15 residues. This CDR3 reads CASRATSGPPYEQYF. The CDR3 region has the DNA TGTGCCAGCAGAGCTACTAGCGGGCCTCCCTACGAGCAGTACTTC.

This chain links TRBV5-1 with TRBJ1-6; D is unclear. V lost 4 bases and J 1 base, leaving 15 bases between the germline ends. Looked up from germline, CDR1 is SGHRS and CDR2 is YFSETQ. This CDR3 contains 17 residues. CDR3 coding DNA: TGCGCCAGCAGCCTGGACCCCAGTAGGTCCTATAATTCACCCCTCCACTTT. This gives the protein CASSLDPSRSYNSPLHF.

The CDR3 DNA reads as TGTGCCAGCAGTTTCAGGGTGGTGGACGAGCAGTACTTC. This translates into CASSFRVVDEQYF. This sequence joins TRBV28 and TRBJ2-7; the D gene is possibly TRBD1 (5 bases). The V end was cut by 3 bases, the J end by 5 bases, with 11 bases between. The CDR3 consists of 13 residues. Germline CDR1 is MDHEN and CDR2 is SYDVKM.

CDR3 protein: CASSFRSGENEQFF. The CDR3 DNA follows: TGTGCCAGCAGTTTCCGTTCAGGGGAAAATGAGCAGTTCTTC. V usage is TRBV28 and J usage is TRBJ2-1, with D perhaps TRBD1 (6 bases). The CDR3 loop spans 14 amino acids. Looked up from germline, CDR1 is MDHEN and CDR2 is SYDVKM. The germline V and J ends were trimmed by 3 bases and 7 bases, with 13 bases remaining between them.

V usage is TRBV13 and J usage is TRBJ2-1; perhaps TRBD2 as D (6 bases). This CDR3 is built from 17 residues. V lost 5 bases to trimming and J lost 0 bases, with 17 bases between them. Germline values: CDR1 PRHDT, CDR2 FYEKMQ (reference sequence). The DNA for the CDR3 is TGTGCCAGCAGCCCACGCTTTAGCGGAAGCTCCTACAATGAGCAGTTCTTC. Amino acid sequence: CASSPRFSGSSYNEQFF.

Written as DNA, the CDR3 is TGTGCCAGCAGCCAATCTAGCGGGAGGTCCCCCTACGAGCAGTACTTC. It is translated as CASSQSSGRSPYEQYF. The chain combines TRBV7-9 with TRBJ2-7; 11 bases align to TRBD2. Per germline, CDR1 SEHNR and CDR2 FQNEAQ (reference sequence). The CDR3 has 16 residues. After removal of 5 bases from V and 2 bases from J, the junction contained 8 bases not matched to a gene.

This chain joins TRBV7-2 and TRBJ1-3; a weak D match, TRBD1 (5 bases). The germline gives CDR1 SGHTA, CDR2 FQGNSA. The V gene lost 5 bases and the J gene lost 0 bases, with 14 bases spanning the gap. The CDR3 is 16 residues long. Here the CDR3 DNA reads TGTGCCAGCAGCCTTAGTATGGGGGGCTCTGGAAACACCATATATTTT. Protein product: CASSLSMGGSGNTIYF.

The chain has TRBV11-2 and TRBJ2-7; D not resolved. CDR3 length: 11 residues. V was cut by 3 bases and J by 6 bases, with 6 bases left in between. Germline assignment: CDR1 SGHAT and CDR2 FQNNGV. The CDR3 DNA follows: TGTGCCAGCAGCTTCCATTCCGAGCAGTACTTC. Amino acids: CASSFHSEQYF.

This chain joins TRBV28 and TRBJ1-5; 7 positions match TRBD1. CDR3 length equals 14 residues. Germline V gene sequence: CDR1 MDHEN, CDR2 SYDVKM. V was clipped by 3 bases and J by 7 bases; unmatched bases: 6. CDR3 amino acids: CASSFEGAGQPQHF. The DNA of the CDR3 is TGTGCCAGCAGTTTCGAGGGGGCGGGCCAGCCCCAGCATTTT.

The genes are TRBV6-1 and TRBJ2-3; D assignment may be TRBD1 or TRBD2 (5 bases each). The CDR3 covers 16 residues. Trimming shortened V by 2 bases and J by 0 bases, and 12 bases separated the two germline ends. Germline CDR1 is MNHNS and CDR2 is SASEGT. CDR3: CASSERGAVSTDTQYF. DNA of the CDR3: TGTGCCAGCAGTGAAAGAGGGGCAGTTAGCACAGATACGCAGTATTTT.

The CDR3 spells CANYGYTF. Written as DNA, the CDR3 is TGTGCAAACTATGGCTACACCTTC. The chain couples TRBV28 to TRBJ1-2, with D unclear. The CDR3 sequence is 8 residues long. The germline V gene encodes CDR1 MDHEN and CDR2 SYDVKM.

This sequence joins TRBV2 and TRBJ2-7; 8 bases match TRBD2. Germline values: CDR1 SNHLY, CDR2 FYNNEI. The V segment lost 7 bases and the J segment 0 bases; nucleotides outside the gene matches: 2. This CDR3 has 13 amino acids. Here the CDR3 DNA reads TGTGCCAGCACCGGGGGGGACTCCTACGAGCAGTACTTC. Encoded protein: CASTGGDSYEQYF.

The chain has TRBV5-4 and TRBJ2-5, with unresolved D. Germline CDR1 SGHNT, CDR2 YYREEE (reference sequence). Trimming took 0 bases from V and 0 from J, leaving 6 bases between them. This CDR3 has 14 amino acids. CDR3 DNA sequence: TGTGCCAGCAGCTTGGCCTGGGACCAAGAGACCCAGTACTTC. It yields the protein CASSLAWDQETQYF.

The genes are TRBV5-5 and TRBJ2-2; D uncertain. Trimming removed 4 bases at V and 4 bases at J, with 14 bases between. The CDR3 extends over 15 amino acids. Germline loops: CDR1 SGHKS, CDR2 YYEKEE (reference sequence). The CDR3 nucleotides are TGTGCCAGCAGCACCATGCTGGGCGGCACCGGGGAGCTGTTTTTT. It codes for CASSTMLGGTGELFF. The full variable domain, with the rest looked up from reference TRBV5-5 and TRBJ2-2, is DAGVTQSPTHLIKTRGQQVTLRCSPISGHKSVSWYQQVLGQGPQFIFQYYEKEERGRGNFPDRFSARQFPNYSSELNVNALLLGDSALYLCASSTMLGGTGELFFGEGSRLTVL.

The chain recombines TRBV9 with TRBJ2-3; 7 nucleotides align to TRBD1. Trimming cost V 7 bases and J 4 bases; bases outside gene matches: 3. The CDR3 is made up of 12 amino acids. The germline gives CDR1 SGDLS, CDR2 YYNGEE. The CDR3 DNA is TGTGCCAGCCGGGACAGCGCAGATACGCAGTATTTT. Its translation is CASRDSADTQYF.

This rearrangement joins TRBV3-1 (or the pseudogene TRBV3-2) to TRBJ2-1, with TRBD1 identical over 9 bases. J was trimmed by 7 bases and V by 0 bases; bases with no gene match: 7. The CDR3 spans 16 residues. CDR1 and CDR2 (germline): LGHDT, YNNKEL (reference sequence). The CDR3 protein is CASSQDGDRALNEQFF. The CDR3 DNA sequence: TGTGCCAGCAGCCAAGATGGGGACAGGGCCTTAAATGAGCAGTTCTTC.

The chain employs TRBV9 and TRBJ2-2, with D unresolved. The ends were cut back, 1 base at V and 6 bases at J, with 7 bases in the middle. The CDR3 runs to 13 residues. Germline lookup yields CDR1 SGDLS and CDR2 YYNGEE. CDR3 residues: CASSVFSAGELFF. The CDR3 nucleotides are TGTGCCAGCAGCGTATTCTCCGCCGGGGAGCTGTTTTTT.

This clone was seen once. This rearrangement joins TRBV28 to TRBJ1-4, with D maybe TRBD1 (5 bases). In germline, CDR1 is MDHEN, CDR2 SYDVKM. Trimming took 7 bases from V and 6 from J, leaving 12 bases between them. CDR3 length: 13 amino acids. The CDR3 protein is CASMRGRDEKLFF. Written as DNA, the CDR3 is TGTGCCAGCATGAGGGGCAGGGATGAAAAACTGTTTTTT.

The rearrangement uses TRBV19 and TRBJ1-1; 8 bases align to TRBD1. The junction had 10 bases not matched to a gene; V was cut back by 9 bases and J by 7 bases. The V gene's germline CDR1 is LNHDA and CDR2 SQIVND (reference sequence). This CDR3 is built from 13 residues. DNA for the CDR3: TGTGCCAGCAGCCGGGACAGGTTGAATGAAGCTTTCTTT. Protein: CASSRDRLNEAFF.